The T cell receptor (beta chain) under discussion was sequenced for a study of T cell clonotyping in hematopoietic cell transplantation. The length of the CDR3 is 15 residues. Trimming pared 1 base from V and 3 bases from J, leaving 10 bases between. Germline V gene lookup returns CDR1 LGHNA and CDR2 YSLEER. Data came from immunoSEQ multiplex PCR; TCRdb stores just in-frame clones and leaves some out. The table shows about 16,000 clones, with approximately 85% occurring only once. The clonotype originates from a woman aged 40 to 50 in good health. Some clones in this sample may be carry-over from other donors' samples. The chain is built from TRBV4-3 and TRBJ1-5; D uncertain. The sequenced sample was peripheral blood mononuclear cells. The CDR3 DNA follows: TGCGCCAGCAGCCAAGTATGGGGTCCCAATCAGCCCCAGCATTTT. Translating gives CASSQVWGPNQPQHF.